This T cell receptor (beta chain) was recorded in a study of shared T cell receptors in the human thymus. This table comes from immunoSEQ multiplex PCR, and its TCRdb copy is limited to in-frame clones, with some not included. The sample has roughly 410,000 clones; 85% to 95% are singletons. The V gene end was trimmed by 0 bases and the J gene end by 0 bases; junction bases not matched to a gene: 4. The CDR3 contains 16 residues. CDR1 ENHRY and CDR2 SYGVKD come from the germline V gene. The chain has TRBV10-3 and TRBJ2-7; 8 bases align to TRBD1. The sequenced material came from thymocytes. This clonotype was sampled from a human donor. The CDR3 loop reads CAISESDRESSYEQYF. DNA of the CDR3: TGTGCCATCAGTGAGTCGGACAGGGAGAGCTCCTACGAGCAGTACTTC.